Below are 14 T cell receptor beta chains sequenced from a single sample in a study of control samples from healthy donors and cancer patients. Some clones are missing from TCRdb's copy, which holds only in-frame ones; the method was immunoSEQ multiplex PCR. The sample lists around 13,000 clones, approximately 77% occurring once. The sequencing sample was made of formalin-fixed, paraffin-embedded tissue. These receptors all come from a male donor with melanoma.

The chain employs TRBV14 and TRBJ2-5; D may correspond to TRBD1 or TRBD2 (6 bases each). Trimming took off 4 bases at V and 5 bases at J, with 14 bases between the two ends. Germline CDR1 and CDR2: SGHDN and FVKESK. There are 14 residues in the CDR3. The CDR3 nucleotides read TGTGCCAGCAGCCTGTCTCGGGGGCGGGAGACCCAGTACTTC. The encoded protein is CASSLSRGRETQYF.

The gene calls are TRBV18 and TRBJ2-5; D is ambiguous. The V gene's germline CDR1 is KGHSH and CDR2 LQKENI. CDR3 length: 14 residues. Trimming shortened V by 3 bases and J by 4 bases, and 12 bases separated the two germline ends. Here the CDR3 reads CASSPPPRPETQYF. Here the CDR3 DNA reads TGTGCCAGCTCACCCCCTCCTCGGCCAGAGACCCAGTACTTC.

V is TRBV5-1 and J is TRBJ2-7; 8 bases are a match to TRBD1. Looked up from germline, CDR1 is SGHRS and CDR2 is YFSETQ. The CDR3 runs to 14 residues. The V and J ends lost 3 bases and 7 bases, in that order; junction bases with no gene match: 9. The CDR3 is CASSSGQGVWEQYF. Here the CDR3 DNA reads TGCGCCAGCAGCTCTGGACAGGGAGTCTGGGAGCAGTACTTC.

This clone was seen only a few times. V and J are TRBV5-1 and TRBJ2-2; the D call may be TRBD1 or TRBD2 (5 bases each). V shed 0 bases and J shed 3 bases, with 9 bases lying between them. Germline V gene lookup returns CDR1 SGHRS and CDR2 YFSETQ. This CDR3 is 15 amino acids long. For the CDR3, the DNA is TGCGCCAGCAGCTTGGGGGGGACGGACACCGGGGAGCTGTTTTTT. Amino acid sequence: CASSLGGTDTGELFF.

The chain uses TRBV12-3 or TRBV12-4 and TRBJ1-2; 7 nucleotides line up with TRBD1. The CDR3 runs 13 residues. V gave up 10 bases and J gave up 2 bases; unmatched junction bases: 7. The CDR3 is CANSSTGNYGYTF. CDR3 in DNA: TGTGCCAACAGCTCGACAGGGAACTATGGCTACACCTTC.

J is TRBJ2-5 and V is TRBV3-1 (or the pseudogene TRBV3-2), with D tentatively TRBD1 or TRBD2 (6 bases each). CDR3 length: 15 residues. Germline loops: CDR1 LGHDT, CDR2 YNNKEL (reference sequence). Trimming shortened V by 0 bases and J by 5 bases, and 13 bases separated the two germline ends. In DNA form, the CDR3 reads TGTGCCAGCAGCCAAGATCCTGGGGGGCGGGAGACCCAGTACTTC. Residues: CASSQDPGGRETQYF.

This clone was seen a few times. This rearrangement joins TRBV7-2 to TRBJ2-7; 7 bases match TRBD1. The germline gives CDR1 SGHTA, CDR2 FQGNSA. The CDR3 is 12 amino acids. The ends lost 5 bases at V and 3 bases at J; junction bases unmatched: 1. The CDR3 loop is CASSRTGYEQYF. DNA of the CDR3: TGTGCCAGCAGCAGGACAGGCTACGAGCAGTACTTC.

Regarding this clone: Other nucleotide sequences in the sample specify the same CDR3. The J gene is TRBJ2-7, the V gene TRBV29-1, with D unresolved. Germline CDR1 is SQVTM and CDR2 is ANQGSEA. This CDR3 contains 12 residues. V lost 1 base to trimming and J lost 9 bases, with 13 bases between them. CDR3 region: CSVEVVAVGQYF. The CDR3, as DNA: TGCAGCGTTGAAGTGGTTGCCGTGGGGCAGTACTTC.

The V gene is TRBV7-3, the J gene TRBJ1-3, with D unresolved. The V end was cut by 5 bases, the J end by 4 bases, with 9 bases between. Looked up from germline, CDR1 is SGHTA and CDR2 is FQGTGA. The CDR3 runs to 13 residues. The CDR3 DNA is TGTGCCAGCAGCAACGGGAACGGAAACACCATATATTTT. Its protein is CASSNGNGNTIYF.

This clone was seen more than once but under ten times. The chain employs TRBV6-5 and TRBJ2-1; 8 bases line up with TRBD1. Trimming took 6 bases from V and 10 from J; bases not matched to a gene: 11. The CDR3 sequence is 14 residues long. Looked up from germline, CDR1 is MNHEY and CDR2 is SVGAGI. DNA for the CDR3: TGTGCCAGCAGATTGGACAGGGTAGGGCGGGAGCAGTTCTTC. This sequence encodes CASRLDRVGREQFF.

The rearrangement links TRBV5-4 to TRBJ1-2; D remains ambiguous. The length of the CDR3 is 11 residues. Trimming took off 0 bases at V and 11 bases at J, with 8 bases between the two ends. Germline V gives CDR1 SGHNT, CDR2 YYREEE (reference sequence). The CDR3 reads CASSLDGGYTF. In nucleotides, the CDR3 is TGTGCCAGCAGCTTGGACGGCGGGTACACCTTC.

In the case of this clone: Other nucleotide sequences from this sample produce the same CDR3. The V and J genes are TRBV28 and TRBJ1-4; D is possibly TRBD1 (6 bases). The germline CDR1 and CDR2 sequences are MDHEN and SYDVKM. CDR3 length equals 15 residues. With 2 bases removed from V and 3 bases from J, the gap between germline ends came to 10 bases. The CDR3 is CASSLRTGPNEKLFF. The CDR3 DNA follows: TGTGCCAGCAGTTTAAGAACAGGGCCTAATGAAAAACTGTTTTTT.

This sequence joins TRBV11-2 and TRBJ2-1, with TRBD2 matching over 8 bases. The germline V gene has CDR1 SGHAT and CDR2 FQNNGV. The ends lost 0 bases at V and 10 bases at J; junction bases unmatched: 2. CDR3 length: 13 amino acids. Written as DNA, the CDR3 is TGTGCCAGCAGCTTAGAGGCTAGCGGGGAGCAGTTCTTC. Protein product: CASSLEASGEQFF.

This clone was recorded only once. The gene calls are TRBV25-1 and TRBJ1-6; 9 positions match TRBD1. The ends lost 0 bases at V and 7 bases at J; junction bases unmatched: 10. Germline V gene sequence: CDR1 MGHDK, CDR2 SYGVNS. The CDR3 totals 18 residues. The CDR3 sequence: CASSEYGAGQGLNSPLHF. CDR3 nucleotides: TGTGCCAGCAGTGAATATGGGGCGGGACAGGGCCTCAATTCACCCCTCCACTTT.